This T cell receptor beta chain appears in the sequencing data of a study of lymphopenia after photon versus proton radiotherapy. Study-wide results and limits: Oligoclonal CD8+ Temra expansion after nadir drove photon patients' diversity drop.

Regarding this clone: The target antigen is unknown.

Generated by immunoSEQ multiplex PCR, the TCRdb table keeps only in-frame clones and is missing some. The sample contains around 160,000 clones, about 88% of which appear only once. The CDR3 is made up of 15 amino acids. The V and J ends lost 3 bases and 0 bases respectively, with 11 bases between them. Germline-derived CDR1 and CDR2 are SGDLS and YYNGEE. The input for sequencing was peripheral blood, taken from a patient treated with photon-based radiotherapy. The chain carries TRBV9 and TRBJ2-3, with D perhaps matching TRBD2 (6 bases). The clonotype comes from a man aged 50 to 59 with gastric cancer. The CDR3 DNA reads TGTGCCAGCAGCGCCCCTAGCGCTAGCACAGATACGCAGTATTTT. It encodes CASSAPSASTDTQYF.